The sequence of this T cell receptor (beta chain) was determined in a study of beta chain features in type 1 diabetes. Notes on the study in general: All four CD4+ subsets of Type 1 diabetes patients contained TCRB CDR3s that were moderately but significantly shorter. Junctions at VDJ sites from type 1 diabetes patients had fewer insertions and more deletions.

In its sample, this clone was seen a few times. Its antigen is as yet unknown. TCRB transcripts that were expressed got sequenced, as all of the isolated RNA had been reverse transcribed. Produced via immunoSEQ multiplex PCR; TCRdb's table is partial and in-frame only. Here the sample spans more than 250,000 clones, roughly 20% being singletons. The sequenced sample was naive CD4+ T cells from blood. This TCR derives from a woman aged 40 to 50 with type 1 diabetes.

CDR3 DNA: TGTGCCAGCAGCTACACAGGGACGGCAAGAGAGACCCAGTACTTC. It translates to CASSYTGTARETQYF. V is TRBV7-3 and J is TRBJ2-5, with D possibly matching TRBD1 (6 bases). Germline V gives CDR1 SGHTA, CDR2 FQGTGA. V dropped 4 bases and J dropped 4 bases, with 16 bases sitting between them. This CDR3 is built from 15 residues. The full variable domain, in which reference TRBV7-3 and TRBJ2-5 provide the parts outside the CDR3, is GAGVSQTPSNKVTEKGKYVELRCDPISGHTALYWYRQSLGQGPEFLIYFQGTGAADDSGLPNDRFFAVRPEGSVSTLKIQRTERGDSAVYLCASSYTGTARETQYFGPGTRLLVL.